The 18 T cell receptor beta chains in this list originate from one sample, sequenced in a study of spatial heterogeneity in lung cancer. TCRdb reanalysed the 5' RACE reads using MiXCR and keeps one entry per CDR3 protein. The repertoire consists of about 48,000 distinct CDR3 sequences, with approximately 5% occurring once and the leading ten covering 11%. The time point: sample taken at primary tumor resection. The study sequenced unsorted whole RNA from tumor, nontumor lung or frozen PBMC. The source was PBMCs, collected at surgery. The source of these receptors is a male donor with early-stage non-small cell lung cancer.

This clonotype was seen repeatedly, ten times or more. This sequence joins TRBV7-2 and TRBJ1-3; D call uncertain. CDR1 and CDR2 (germline): SGHTA, FQGNSA. The CDR3 is made up of 15 amino acids. Between the trimmed V and J ends, which lost 2 bases and 4 bases, there was a span of 12 bases. The CDR3 here is CASSLRHSSGNTIYF. CDR3 coding DNA: TGTGCCAGCAGCTTAAGGCACAGCTCAGGAAACACCATATATTTT.

In this sample, this clonotype turned up many times. The V gene is TRBV28, the J gene TRBJ2-5; D remains ambiguous. The germline V gene has CDR1 MDHEN and CDR2 SYDVKM. V was trimmed by 5 bases and J by 2 bases, leaving 3 bases between them. The CDR3 extends over 11 amino acids. In DNA, the CDR3 is TGTGCCAGCAGTGATCAAGAGACCCAGTACTTC. Encoded protein: CASSDQETQYF.

The V and J genes are TRBV20-1 and TRBJ2-1; D gene unclear. Looked up from germline, CDR1 is DFQATT and CDR2 is SNEGSKA (reference sequence). The CDR3 length is 12 residues. Trimming took 0 bases from V and 8 from J, leaving 8 bases between them. The CDR3 loop reads CSARDWAYEQFF. The CDR3, as DNA: TGCAGTGCTAGAGATTGGGCTTATGAGCAGTTCTTC.

Only a few counts were recorded for this clonotype. The chain is built from TRBV28 and TRBJ2-5, with 8 bases identical to TRBD1. The CDR3 is 17 amino acids. V shed 4 bases and J 3 bases; nucleotides not matched to a gene: 13. Germline CDR1 is MDHEN and CDR2 is SYDVKM. The CDR3 reads CASSSLVDRAGKETQYF. In DNA form, the CDR3 reads TGTGCCAGCAGTTCTCTTGTGGACAGGGCAGGAAAAGAGACCCAGTACTTC.

This clonotype has at least ten counts. This chain connects TRBV11-3 to TRBJ2-6, with D tentatively TRBD1 or TRBD2 (6 bases each). Germline CDR1 and CDR2: SGHNT and YENEEA. The V and J ends lost 7 bases and 2 bases respectively, with 15 bases between them. The CDR3 is 16 amino acids. CDR3 sequence reads: CASTPGGGTGANVLTF. The CDR3, as DNA: TGTGCCAGCACCCCCGGAGGGGGAACTGGGGCCAACGTCCTGACTTTC.

This clonotype was counted many times. This rearrangement joins TRBV12-3 or TRBV12-4 to TRBJ1-5; 9 positions match TRBD1. This CDR3 spans 14 amino acids. With 5 bases clipped from V and 2 bases from J, the junction kept 1 base outside the gene matches. The CDR3 DNA sequence: TGTGCCAGCAGTCGACAGGGGGGCAATCAGCCCCAGCATTTT. It specifies CASSRQGGNQPQHF.

This clonotype was detected many times. The rearrangement uses TRBV28 and TRBJ2-2; D is ambiguous. V was trimmed by 3 bases and J by 0 bases, leaving 8 bases between them. Germline V CDR1 and CDR2: MDHEN, SYDVKM. The CDR3 runs to 15 residues. The CDR3 sequence: CASSFRPPNTGELFF. CDR3 coding DNA: TGTGCCAGCAGTTTCAGGCCGCCGAACACCGGGGAGCTGTTTTTT.

The rearrangement links TRBV24-1 to TRBJ2-3; no clear D gene. Germline V gives CDR1 KGHDR, CDR2 SFDVKD. Trimming shortened V by 5 bases and J by 5 bases, and 13 bases separated the two germline ends. The CDR3 is 14 amino acids. The CDR3 sequence: CATSGVPTLDTQYF. CDR3 coding DNA: TGTGCCACCAGTGGAGTGCCGACGTTAGATACGCAGTATTTT.

This clonotype was seen more than once but under ten times. The chain combines TRBV5-1 with TRBJ2-7; D gene ambiguous. Trimming removed 6 bases at V and 5 bases at J, with 15 bases between. This CDR3 region has 13 residues. CDR1 and CDR2 (germline): SGHRS, YFSETQ. The CDR3 region is CASKEPGFDEQYF. CDR3 sequence (DNA): TGCGCCAGCAAAGAGCCCGGATTCGACGAGCAGTACTTC.

This clonotype was observed many times. V usage is TRBV7-9 and J usage is TRBJ2-5; D may be TRBD1 (5 bases). Per the germline V gene, CDR1 is SEHNR and CDR2 is FQNEAQ (reference sequence). CDR3 length equals 16 residues. V lost 5 bases and J lost 5, with 21 bases in between. CDR3 sequence reads: CASSPDIQGYGETQYF. DNA for the CDR3: TGTGCCAGCAGCCCCGATATCCAGGGTTATGGGGAGACCCAGTACTTC.

The gene calls are TRBV4-1 and TRBJ2-7; tentatively, D is TRBD1 (5 bases). V gave up 0 bases and J gave up 6 bases, with 15 bases separating them. The CDR3 has 15 amino acids. Per germline, CDR1 MGHRA and CDR2 YSYEKL. For the CDR3, the DNA is TGCGCCAGCAGCCAAGATCGAGTGAGAAGGGGCGAGCAGTACTTC. It encodes CASSQDRVRRGEQYF.

The sample holds many counts of this clonotype. The rearrangement joins TRBV6-2 or TRBV6-3 to TRBJ2-1; D not resolved. V was shortened by 6 bases and J by 1 base, with 13 bases between the two germline ends. CDR3 length: 15 amino acids. Germline CDR1 MNHEY, CDR2 SVGEGT. The CDR3: CASRGRAGSYNEQFF. The CDR3 DNA sequence: TGTGCCAGCAGAGGCCGGGCCGGGTCCTACAATGAGCAGTTCTTC.

This clonotype was counted ten times or more. V usage is TRBV15 and J usage is TRBJ2-1; possibly TRBD1 for D (5 bases). Germline assignment: CDR1 LNHNV and CDR2 YYDKDF (reference sequence). The CDR3 runs to 13 residues. Trimming took 5 bases from V and 5 from J, leaving 10 bases between them. The CDR3 DNA is TGTGCCACCAGCGTCCTCAGGGACAATGAGCAGTTCTTC. The encoded protein is CATSVLRDNEQFF.

Ten or more counts support this clonotype. This chain joins TRBV24-1 and TRBJ2-3, with TRBD1 matching 7 bases. This CDR3 region has 20 residues. The V and J ends lost 4 bases and 6 bases, in that order; junction bases with no gene match: 24. Germline V gene data show CDR1 as KGHDR and CDR2 as SFDVKD. The CDR3 sequence is CATSDSGTAGPTRTADTQYF. The CDR3 DNA sequence: TGTGCCACCAGTGACTCCGGGACAGCCGGGCCCACTCGCACAGCGGATACGCAGTATTTT.

The chain is built from TRBV20-1 and TRBJ2-7; 9 bases match TRBD2. Germline V CDR1 and CDR2: DFQATT, SNEGSKA (reference sequence). Unmatched junction bases numbered 8, after V lost 0 bases and J lost 5 bases. The CDR3 is 15 amino acids. CDR3 region: CSARDAGTSQHEQYF. As DNA, the CDR3 is TGCAGTGCTAGAGACGCCGGGACTAGCCAACACGAGCAGTACTTC.

This clonotype was observed many times. The chain carries TRBV7-2 and TRBJ1-4; D call uncertain. Germline CDR1 and CDR2: SGHTA and FQGNSA. This CDR3 spans 16 amino acids. V was trimmed by 5 bases and J by 0 bases, leaving 13 bases between them. CDR3 nucleotide sequence: TGTGCCAGCAGCCAACGGACGGCCACAACTAATGAAAAACTGTTTTTT. Residues: CASSQRTATTNEKLFF. The entire variable domain, with the rest obtained from reference TRBV7-2 and TRBJ1-4, is as follows: GAGVSQSPSNKVTEKGKDVELRCDPISGHTALYWYRQSLGQGLEFLIYFQGNSAPDKSGLPSDRFSAERTGGSVSTLTIQRTQQEDSAVYLCASSQRTATTNEKLFFGSGTQLSVL.

A few counts support this clonotype. A much more abundant neighbour one base away suggests this may be a read error. The rearrangement joins TRBV5-1 to TRBJ2-2; D gene ambiguous. Germline CDR1 and CDR2: SGHRS and YFSETQ. The CDR3 contains 14 residues. V was clipped by 4 bases and J by 3 bases, with 10 bases between them. CDR3 coding DNA: TGCGCCAGCAGCCGGACCGTGGACACCGGGGAGCTGTTTTTT. Translation gives CASSRTVDTGELFF.

The table lists this clonotype with many counts. This chain links TRBV6-5 with TRBJ1-5; 8 bases align to TRBD1. The CDR3 contains 15 residues. Germline V gives CDR1 MNHEY, CDR2 SVGAGI. Germline trimming cut 6 bases from V and 7 bases from J; bases unmatched to any gene: 11. The CDR3 bases are TGTGCCAGCAGGAGGGACAGGCGGGTATGGCAGCCCCAGCATTTT. Amino acid sequence: CASRRDRRVWQPQHF.